These 17 T cell receptor beta chains came from one sample sequenced in a study of human thymus T cells (dated by TCRdb to the early 2020s). Thymus tissue was collected as surgical resects that were removed during corrective cardiac surgery. The protocol used for the library was the immunoSEQ multiplex PCR assay. TCRdb holds this immuneACCESS table with in-frame rearrangements only. Some clones are missing; in checked studies, unresolved V genes explain under half, and the rest has no known cause. The sample has about 120,000 clones on record, around 94% of them singletons. The ten largest clones add up to around 0.022% of the sample. The source material was thymus tissue. The receptors stem from a boy under three years old with a congenital heart defect but otherwise immunologically healthy.

The sample holds one count of this clone. This chain joins TRBV7-2 and TRBJ2-5, with a weak D call TRBD2 (6 bases). The V gene's germline CDR1 is SGHTA and CDR2 FQGNSA. V was cut by 8 bases and J by 4 bases, with 14 bases left in between. This CDR3 contains 13 residues. This chain's CDR3 is CASSRGGVETQYF. The CDR3 DNA follows: TGTGCCAGCTCCCGCGGCGGGGTAGAGACCCAGTACTTC.

This chain uses TRBV5-8 with TRBJ2-3; possibly TRBD1 or TRBD2 for D (5 bases each). V gave up 0 bases and J gave up 5 bases, with 22 bases separating them. Germline CDR1 is SGHTS and CDR2 is YDEGEE. The length of the CDR3 is 18 residues. CDR3 nucleotide sequence: TGTGCCAGCAGCTTGGCGGCCGCCGGGCAGGGAGTCGAAGATACGCAGTATTTT. Translation: CASSLAAAGQGVEDTQYF.

CDR3 in DNA: TGTGCCAGTAATAATGTGGCGTCAGGGGAGAATGAGCAGTTCTTC. As protein: CASNNVASGENEQFF. V gene TRBV19 combines with J gene TRBJ2-1, with D possibly TRBD1 on 6 matching bases. The ends were cut back, 7 bases at V and 7 bases at J, with 20 bases in the middle. Germline V lookup: CDR1 LNHDA, CDR2 SQIVND (reference sequence). The CDR3 runs 15 residues.

The J gene is TRBJ1-2, the V gene TRBV12-5; D gene unclear. Trimming took off 0 bases at V and 4 bases at J, with 9 bases between the two ends. Germline V lookup: CDR1 LGHNT, CDR2 FRNRAP. The CDR3 is 14 residues long. CDR3 sequence: CASGLVPGSYGYTF. The DNA of the CDR3 is TGTGCTAGTGGTTTGGTTCCCGGGAGCTATGGCTACACCTTC.

This clone has a single count. The chain recombines TRBV10-1 with TRBJ2-3; a weak D match, TRBD2 (6 bases). From germline, CDR1 is WNHNN and CDR2 SYGVQD (reference sequence). The germline V and J ends were trimmed by 0 bases and 4 bases, with 14 bases remaining between them. The CDR3 is 16 amino acids. The CDR3 nucleotides are TGCGCCAGCAGTGAGTCATGGGGGGTTAGGGCAGATACGCAGTATTTT. Translating it yields CASSESWGVRADTQYF.

The chain combines TRBV6-6 with TRBJ2-3, with TRBD1 matching over 9 bases. In germline, CDR1 is MNHNY, CDR2 SVGAGI (reference sequence). This CDR3 is built from 14 residues. Trimming at V came to 5 bases and at J to 3 bases, leaving 3 bases not matched to a gene. The CDR3 sequence: CASSGQGWTDTQYF. CDR3 coding DNA: TGTGCCAGCAGTGGACAGGGGTGGACAGATACGCAGTATTTT.

The chain carries TRBV19 and TRBJ2-5, with 7 nucleotides matching TRBD1. V trimming: 5 bases; J trimming: 5 bases; junction bases outside the gene matches: 8. CDR3 length equals 14 residues. Germline V CDR1 and CDR2: LNHDA, SQIVND (reference sequence). Here the CDR3 reads CASSPRTGSETQYF. The CDR3 bases are TGTGCCAGTAGTCCTCGGACAGGATCGGAGACCCAGTACTTC.

The rearrangement uses TRBV20-1 and TRBJ1-1, with D possibly TRBD1 on 5 matching bases. V was shortened by 0 bases and J by 10 bases, with 9 bases between the two germline ends. The CDR3 sequence is 11 residues long. Germline V CDR1 and CDR2: DFQATT, SNEGSKA (reference sequence). CDR3 nucleotide sequence: TGCAGTGCTAGAGATTGGGGGGGAGCTTTCTTT. Its protein is CSARDWGGAFF.

The DNA of the CDR3 is TGTGCCAGCTCACCACGACAGCGAAATCAGCCCCAGCATTTT. This sequence encodes CASSPRQRNQPQHF. The genes are TRBV18 and TRBJ1-5, with a weak D call TRBD1 (5 bases). Per germline, CDR1 KGHSH and CDR2 LQKENI. The CDR3 contains 14 residues. The germline V and J ends were trimmed by 1 base and 4 bases, with 8 bases remaining between them.

This clone is a singleton in its sample. The gene calls are TRBV10-3 and TRBJ2-2, with a possible D match to TRBD2 (5 bases). V was pared by 0 bases and J by 2 bases, with 19 bases between. Germline V CDR1 and CDR2: ENHRY, SYGVKD. The CDR3 length is 19 residues. CDR3 residues: CAISESIRTPPLNTGELFF. The CDR3 DNA is TGTGCCATCAGTGAGTCTATTAGGACTCCTCCCCTAAACACCGGGGAGCTGTTTTTT.

With respect to this clone: A junction boundary mismatches the germline segment, possibly from a read error. The genes are TRBV28 and TRBJ1-2; 8 nucleotides line up with TRBD1. The germline CDR1 and CDR2 sequences are MDHEN and SYDVKM. CDR3 length equals 19 residues. Written as DNA, the CDR3 is TGTGCCAGCAGATTATTACTGAGCAGGGGGCGTTTAGAGGGCTATGGCTACACCTTC. Its protein is CASRLLLSRGRLEGYGYTF.

This chain links TRBV7-2 with TRBJ1-1, with D perhaps TRBD1 (6 bases). This CDR3 has 15 residues. The V end was cut by 3 bases, the J end by 0 bases, with 11 bases between. Germline CDR1 reads SGHTA; CDR2 reads FQGNSA. The CDR3 is CASSFNRGVNTEAFF. The CDR3 DNA reads TGTGCCAGCAGCTTTAATAGGGGGGTGAACACTGAAGCTTTCTTT. Together with reference TRBV7-2 and TRBJ1-1, the CDR3 gives the full variable domain: GAGVSQSPSNKVTEKGKDVELRCDPISGHTALYWYRQSLGQGLEFLIYFQGNSAPDKSGLPSDRFSAERTGGSVSTLTIQRTQQEDSAVYLCASSFNRGVNTEAFFGQGTRLTVV.

This chain links TRBV19 with TRBJ1-3; D remains ambiguous. The CDR3 is 17 amino acids. Trimming stripped 4 bases from V and 0 bases from J, with 16 bases between. In germline, CDR1 is LNHDA, CDR2 SQIVND (reference sequence). The CDR3 reads CASSTPHLGSSGNTIYF. CDR3 coding DNA: TGTGCCAGTAGTACCCCCCATCTGGGCTCCTCTGGAAACACCATATATTTT.

In this sample, this clone turned up once. The V call is TRBV7-9, the J call TRBJ2-3; 14 bases line up with TRBD2. The CDR3 is made up of 17 amino acids. Germline V gene data show CDR1 as SEHNR and CDR2 as FQNEAQ (reference sequence). V trimming: 5 bases; J trimming: 6 bases; junction bases outside the gene matches: 10. This CDR3 is CASSPGLAGGLLDTQYF. The CDR3 region has the DNA TGTGCCAGCAGCCCTGGACTAGCGGGGGGCTTGCTCGATACGCAGTATTTT. Together with reference TRBV7-9 and TRBJ2-3, the CDR3 gives the full variable domain: DTGVSQNPRHKITKRGQNVTFRCDPISEHNRLYWYRQTLGQGPEFLTYFQNEAQLEKSRLLSDRFSAERPKGSFSTLEIQRTEQGDSAMYLCASSPGLAGGLLDTQYFGPGTRLTVL.

J is TRBJ2-3 and V is TRBV23-1, with 10 positions matching TRBD1. TRBV23-1 is known as an ORF, though its function is uncertain. Trimming at V came to 0 bases and at J to 4 bases, leaving 1 base not matched to a gene. The CDR3 has 15 amino acids. The DNA for the CDR3 is TGCGCCAGCAGTCAATCGGGACAGGGGTCAGATACGCAGTATTTT. Its translation is CASSQSGQGSDTQYF.

The chain is built from TRBV19 and TRBJ2-1; TRBD2 agrees at 7 bases. This CDR3 region has 18 residues. V lost 5 bases and J lost 2; bases outside the gene matches: 15. Germline lookup yields CDR1 LNHDA and CDR2 SQIVND (reference sequence). CDR3 nucleotide sequence: TGTGCCAGTAGTCGTCTTGTGGACTCGGGAGGCACCTACAATGAGCAGTTCTTC. Protein product: CASSRLVDSGGTYNEQFF.

The gene calls are TRBV10-3 and TRBJ1-1; 8 bases are a match to TRBD1. CDR1 ENHRY and CDR2 SYGVKD come from the germline V gene. The CDR3 covers 13 residues. The V gene end was trimmed by 6 bases and the J gene end by 5 bases; junction bases not matched to a gene: 5. This CDR3 is CAIRDRVETEAFF. The CDR3 bases are TGTGCCATCAGGGACAGGGTGGAAACTGAAGCTTTCTTT.